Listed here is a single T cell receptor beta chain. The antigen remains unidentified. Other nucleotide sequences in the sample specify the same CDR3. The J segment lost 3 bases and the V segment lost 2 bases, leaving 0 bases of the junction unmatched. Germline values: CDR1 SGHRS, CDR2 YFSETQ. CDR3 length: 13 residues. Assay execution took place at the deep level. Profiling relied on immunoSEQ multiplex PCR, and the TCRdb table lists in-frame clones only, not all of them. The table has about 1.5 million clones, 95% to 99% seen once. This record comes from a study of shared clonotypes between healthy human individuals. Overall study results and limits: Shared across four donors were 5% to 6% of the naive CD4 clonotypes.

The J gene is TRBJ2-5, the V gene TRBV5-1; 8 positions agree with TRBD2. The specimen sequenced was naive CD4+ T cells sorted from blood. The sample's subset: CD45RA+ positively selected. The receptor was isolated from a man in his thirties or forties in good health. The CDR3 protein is CASSFSGEETQYF. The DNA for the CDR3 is TGCGCCAGCAGCTTTAGCGGGGAAGAGACCCAGTACTTC.